This T cell receptor (beta chain) was captured in a study of Ad26.COV2.S vaccination and SARS-CoV-2 variants. Sequencing used immunoSEQ multiplex PCR; TCRdb keeps in-frame clones, though not all of them. The data show 85,000 to 95,000 clones, 82% seen once. The TCR sequence derives from a human donor who had recovered from COVID-19. The sequencing used peripheral blood, collected after recovery from COVID-19.

The CDR3 DNA is TGCGCCAGCAGCTTGTACGGACAGGAGGTCTACGAGCAGTACTTC. Protein product: CASSLYGQEVYEQYF. J is TRBJ2-7 and V is TRBV5-1, with 7 bases aligning to TRBD1. The CDR3 runs 15 residues. V gave up 1 base and J gave up 3 bases; unmatched junction bases: 7. Per the germline V gene, CDR1 is SGHRS and CDR2 is YFSETQ.